The 24 T cell receptor beta chains given below trace back to one sample, sequenced in a study of cytomegalovirus exposure and HLA in healthy donors. The PCR had 60 Vbeta and 13 Jbeta primers. The data were produced by immunoSEQ multiplex PCR, yet TCRdb's version contains in-frame clones alone and is incomplete. The sample table sets out 130,000 to 150,000 clones. The source material was PBMCs. These TCRs come from a male donor in good health and CMV-seronegative.

The rearrangement links TRBV21-1 to TRBJ1-5; the D call of TRBD1 is as the table states it, not checked on the DNA. TRBV21-1 is labeled a pseudogene. CDR3 length: 15 residues. The CDR3 DNA follows: TGTGCCAGCAGCAGGGGACAGGGGAAGATTCAGCCCCAGCATTTT. It is translated as CASSRGQGKIQPQHF.

The CDR3 DNA sequence: TGTGCCAGCAGCCTTTGGACAGGGGGTAATGAAAAACTGTTTTTT. Amino acids: CASSLWTGGNEKLFF. The chain joins TRBV5-6 to TRBJ1-4; 10 nucleotides match TRBD1. J gave up 4 bases and V 4 bases, and 4 bases lay outside the gene matches. CDR1 is SGHDT, CDR2 YYEEEE, per germline. The CDR3 extends over 15 amino acids.

The CDR3 nucleotides are TGCAGCGGACAGGGATGGAACACTGAAGCTTTCTTT. It translates to CSGQGWNTEAFF. The chain links TRBV29-1 to TRBJ1-1, with 7 bases aligning to TRBD1. Germline lookup yields CDR1 SQVTM and CDR2 ANQGSEA. This CDR3 is 12 amino acids long. The trim removed 7 bases at V and 1 base at J, leaving 3 bases unmatched.

The chain recombines TRBV28 with TRBJ1-3; TRBD1 aligns across 8 bases. Unmatched junction bases numbered 8, after V lost 6 bases and J lost 4 bases. Germline values: CDR1 MDHEN, CDR2 SYDVKM. This CDR3 has 15 residues. The CDR3 sequence is CASRPTGGFGNTIYF. CDR3 bases: TGTGCCAGCAGACCAACAGGGGGATTCGGAAACACCATATATTTT.

The chain recombines TRBV19 with TRBJ2-7; 10 nucleotides match TRBD1. From germline, CDR1 is LNHDA and CDR2 SQIVND (reference sequence). J was trimmed by 4 bases and V by 5 bases; bases with no gene match: 8. The CDR3 loop spans 15 amino acids. The CDR3 reads CASSAPGQGGYEQYF. The DNA of the CDR3 is TGTGCCAGTAGTGCCCCAGGACAGGGGGGTTACGAGCAGTACTTC.

V usage is TRBV4-2 and J usage is TRBJ2-5, with TRBD2 as a possible D gene (6 bases). Looked up from germline, CDR1 is LGHNA and CDR2 is YNFKEQ. The V end lost 3 bases, the J end lost 4 bases, and 21 bases lay between the germline ends. This CDR3 spans 17 amino acids. The CDR3 region is CASSQEKTRKLAETQYF. CDR3 DNA: TGTGCCAGCAGCCAGGAAAAGACTAGGAAGCTGGCAGAGACCCAGTACTTC.

This sequence joins TRBV19 and TRBJ2-2; TRBD2 agrees at 7 bases. The germline V gene has CDR1 LNHDA and CDR2 SQIVND (reference sequence). This CDR3 is built from 14 residues. Germline trimming cut 6 bases from V and 5 bases from J; bases unmatched to any gene: 6. DNA of the CDR3: TGTGCCAGTAGGGTGGGGGAGGGAACCGGGGAGCTGTTTTTT. As protein: CASRVGEGTGELFF.

This chain joins TRBV18 and TRBJ1-6, with D unresolved. The CDR3 extends over 16 amino acids. From germline, CDR1 is KGHSH and CDR2 LQKENI. The V and J ends lost 6 bases and 5 bases respectively, with 17 bases between them. CDR3 protein: CASSPDSPANNSPLHF. CDR3 sequence (DNA): TGTGCCAGCTCCCCGGACTCCCCGGCCAATAATTCACCCCTCCACTTT.

V and J are TRBV7-2 and TRBJ2-7, with TRBD2 identical over 11 bases. The CDR3 totals 16 residues. J was trimmed by 0 bases and V by 4 bases; bases with no gene match: 5. Looked up from germline, CDR1 is SGHTA and CDR2 is FQGNSA. CDR3 nucleotide sequence: TGTGCCAGCAGCTCGTTAGCGGGAGGGAGCTCCTACGAGCAGTACTTC. Amino acid sequence: CASSSLAGGSSYEQYF.

The chain recombines TRBV6-5 with TRBJ1-1, with D unresolved. The germline V and J ends were trimmed by 2 bases and 7 bases, with 17 bases remaining between them. Germline-derived CDR1 and CDR2 are MNHEY and SVGAGI. The CDR3 length is 15 residues. The CDR3 loop is CASSYESPKRDEAFF. CDR3 DNA sequence: TGTGCCAGCAGTTACGAGTCCCCAAAACGGGATGAAGCTTTCTTT.

The chain joins TRBV5-1 to TRBJ1-2, with TRBD1 matching 9 bases. CDR3 length: 14 amino acids. With 4 bases clipped from V and 3 bases from J, the junction kept 4 bases outside the gene matches. Germline assignment: CDR1 SGHRS and CDR2 YFSETQ. CDR3 residues: CASSVTGGDYGYTF. The CDR3 nucleotides are TGCGCCAGCAGCGTGACAGGGGGGGACTATGGCTACACCTTC. Supplemented by reference TRBV5-1 and TRBJ1-2, the full variable domain reads KAGVTQTPRYLIKTRGQQVTLSCSPISGHRSVSWYQQTPGQGLQFLFEYFSETQRNKGNFPGRFSGRQFSNSRSEMNVSTLELGDSALYLCASSVTGGDYGYTFGSGTRLTVV.

The chain recombines TRBV7-9 with TRBJ1-4; no clear D gene. Germline V gene data show CDR1 as SEHNR and CDR2 as FQNEAQ (reference sequence). The CDR3 has 15 residues. Trimming stripped 6 bases from V and 2 bases from J, with 13 bases between. The CDR3 bases are TGTGCCAGCAGTGTCTCAGGCGCGACTAATGAAAAACTGTTTTTT. This gives the protein CASSVSGATNEKLFF.

This sequence joins TRBV29-1 and TRBJ2-5, with D perhaps TRBD1 (6 bases). Trimming left V 2 bases short and J 11 bases short, with 18 bases between. Germline values: CDR1 SQVTM, CDR2 ANQGSEA. The CDR3 is 13 amino acids. The CDR3 DNA is TGCAGCGTTGAATCTACAGGGTATGGTGAGCAGTACTTC. It yields the protein CSVESTGYGEQYF.

This chain uses TRBV30 with TRBJ1-2; no definite D call. Trimming removed 5 bases from V and 8 bases from J, with 12 bases in between. The CDR3 sequence is 11 residues long. CDR1 and CDR2 (germline): GTSNPN, SVGIG (reference sequence). DNA of the CDR3: TGTGCCTGGGTAAGAGGTGGAGGCTACACCTTC. This encodes CAWVRGGGYTF.

This chain uses TRBV5-1 with TRBJ2-1; D remains unclear. V shed 1 base and J shed 0 bases, with 14 bases lying between them. The V gene's germline CDR1 is SGHRS and CDR2 YFSETQ. CDR3 size: 17 residues. This chain's CDR3 is CASSLTPESPSYNEQFF. CDR3 DNA sequence: TGCGCCAGCAGCTTGACCCCTGAGTCCCCCTCCTACAATGAGCAGTTCTTC.

This chain uses TRBV6-5 with TRBJ2-1, with 8 bases identical to TRBD1. Germline V CDR1 and CDR2: MNHEY, SVGAGI. There are 15 residues in the CDR3. The J segment lost 7 bases and the V segment lost 8 bases, leaving 13 bases of the junction unmatched. Here the CDR3 DNA reads TGTGCCAGCCGAAGGGAGGCCAGGGGGCAAAATGAGCAGTTCTTC. Translation: CASRREARGQNEQFF.

The chain has TRBV7-9 and TRBJ1-1; 7 nucleotides match TRBD1. V lost 5 bases to trimming and J lost 4 bases; unmatched junction nucleotides: 10. This CDR3 comprises 15 residues. Germline V gene lookup returns CDR1 SEHNR and CDR2 FQNEAQ (reference sequence). CDR3 protein: CASSRGGGASTEAFF. The CDR3 bases are TGTGCCAGCAGCAGAGGAGGGGGCGCGAGCACTGAAGCTTTCTTT.

The genes are TRBV6-5 and TRBJ2-2; 9 bases agree with TRBD2. Per the germline V gene, CDR1 is MNHEY and CDR2 is SVGAGI. This CDR3 has 16 amino acids. V trimming: 4 bases; J trimming: 4 bases; junction bases outside the gene matches: 7. The CDR3 protein is CASSSRLADPTGELFF. CDR3 sequence (DNA): TGTGCCAGCAGTTCTCGACTAGCGGACCCCACCGGGGAGCTGTTTTTT.

V gene TRBV7-2 combines with J gene TRBJ1-5; 8 bases align to TRBD1. There are 18 residues in the CDR3. J lost 2 bases, V lost 1 base, and 10 bases had no gene match. From germline, CDR1 is SGHTA and CDR2 FQGNSA. CDR3 sequence (DNA): TGTGCCAGCAGCTTAGGTCAGGGGGCGAATTGGGGCAATCAGCCCCAGCATTTT. It codes for CASSLGQGANWGNQPQHF.

CDR3 region: CASSTTGSSYNEQFF. The CDR3, as DNA: TGTGCCAGCAGTACCACAGGGAGCTCCTACAATGAGCAGTTCTTC. The J gene is TRBJ2-1, the V gene TRBV6-5; D possibly corresponds to TRBD1 (6 bases). Trimming cost V 5 bases and J 0 bases, with 11 bases left between them. CDR1 is MNHEY, CDR2 SVGAGI, per germline. The CDR3 sequence is 15 residues long.

The chain links TRBV7-9 to TRBJ1-2, with TRBD1 matching 7 bases. The CDR3 has 13 amino acids. The ends lost 5 bases at V and 4 bases at J; junction bases unmatched: 4. CDR1 is SEHNR, CDR2 FQNEAQ, per germline (reference sequence). The CDR3 reads CASSPDRAYGYTF. Here the CDR3 DNA reads TGTGCCAGCAGCCCCGACAGGGCCTATGGCTACACCTTC.

V gene TRBV5-4 combines with J gene TRBJ1-1; weak D call: TRBD1 (6 bases). The CDR3 length is 14 residues. V was trimmed by 2 bases and J by 3 bases, leaving 11 bases between them. Looked up from germline, CDR1 is SGHNT and CDR2 is YYREEE (reference sequence). CDR3 nucleotides: TGTGCCAGCAGCTTTCAGGGGCTGGACACTGAAGCTTTCTTT. The encoded protein is CASSFQGLDTEAFF.

V is TRBV28 and J is TRBJ1-2; perhaps TRBD1 as D (5 bases). This CDR3 is 15 amino acids long. Trimming cost V 3 bases and J 4 bases, with 15 bases left between them. Germline CDR1 is MDHEN and CDR2 is SYDVKM. CDR3 DNA: TGTGCCAGCAGTTTTGGGGGGGAGATAATCTATGGCTACACCTTC. This codes for CASSFGGEIIYGYTF.

The rearrangement joins TRBV5-5 to TRBJ2-1; 10 nucleotides line up with TRBD2. Germline-derived CDR1 and CDR2 are SGHKS and YYEKEE (reference sequence). This CDR3 is built from 16 residues. Unmatched junction bases numbered 12, after V lost 4 bases and J lost 8 bases. CDR3 protein: CASSGLRLAGVHEQFF. In DNA form, the CDR3 reads TGTGCCAGCAGCGGTTTGAGACTAGCGGGTGTCCATGAGCAGTTCTTC. The full variable domain, with the rest looked up from reference TRBV5-5 and TRBJ2-1, is DAGVTQSPTHLIKTRGQQVTLRCSPISGHKSVSWYQQVLGQGPQFIFQYYEKEERGRGNFPDRFSARQFPNYSSELNVNALLLGDSALYLCASSGLRLAGVHEQFFGPGTRLTVL.